Listed here are 6 T cell receptor beta chains from one sample, sequenced in a study of response to subunit inactivated influenza vaccine. TCRdb called the RT-PCR reads again in MiXCR, with one record for every CDR3 protein. The data contain approximately 520,000 distinct CDR3 sequences, 25% of them seen just once; the ten biggest clones take up 1.5% to 2%. Source: CD4+ T cells sorted from PBMCs, taken 5 to 6 days after vaccination. The origin of the receptors is a man over 45 who received an inactivated influenza vaccine.

This clonotype was found many times. The V gene is TRBV20-1, the J gene TRBJ2-5, with a tentative D call TRBD1 (5 bases). V was clipped by 1 base and J by 3 bases, with 6 bases between them. Per germline, CDR1 DFQATT and CDR2 SNEGSKA (reference sequence). The CDR3 runs to 12 residues. The CDR3 nucleotides are TGCAGTGCTAGAGTAGGGGAAGAGACCCAGTACTTC. Its translation is CSARVGEETQYF.

The rearrangement uses TRBV12-3 or TRBV12-4 and TRBJ2-5; no reliable D call. V was pared by 4 bases and J by 3 bases, with 6 bases between. CDR3 length equals 12 residues. The CDR3 is CASSWAKETQYF. The CDR3 nucleotides read TGTGCCAGCAGTTGGGCCAAAGAGACCCAGTACTTC.

The table lists this clonotype with a few counts. This rearrangement joins TRBV20-1 to TRBJ2-7; TRBD1 might be the D (5 bases). The length of the CDR3 is 16 residues. The germline V and J ends were trimmed by 0 bases and 2 bases, with 17 bases remaining between them. Germline assignment: CDR1 DFQATT and CDR2 SNEGSKA (reference sequence). CDR3 DNA: TGCAGTGCTAGAGACCCACTGACAGTACGAACCTACGAGCAGTACTTC. Protein: CSARDPLTVRTYEQYF.

This chain joins TRBV10-3 and TRBJ2-6; D possibly corresponds to TRBD1 (5 bases). Germline V lookup: CDR1 ENHRY, CDR2 SYGVKD. CDR3 length: 18 amino acids. V was clipped by 2 bases and J by 3 bases, with 17 bases between them. Here the CDR3 DNA reads TGTGCCATCAGTGAGGTGGGCAGGGTTGGTAGTGGGGCCAACGTCCTGACTTTC. This translates into CAISEVGRVGSGANVLTF.

The V and J genes are TRBV12-3 or TRBV12-4 and TRBJ2-7; D tentatively reads TRBD1 or TRBD2 (5 bases each). There are 13 residues in the CDR3. V was pared by 6 bases and J by 8 bases, with 17 bases between. The CDR3 sequence is CASSGDGLGKQYF. As DNA, the CDR3 is TGTGCCAGCAGCGGGGACGGGCTGGGCAAGCAGTACTTC.

The chain couples TRBV30 to TRBJ1-2, with unresolved D. Germline loops: CDR1 GTSNPN, CDR2 SVGIG (reference sequence). V was pared by 0 bases and J by 4 bases, with 12 bases between. The CDR3 spans 14 residues. The CDR3 coding sequence is TGTGCCTGGAGTGTACCGAGGAGCCGCTATGGCTACACCTTC. Translation gives CAWSVPRSRYGYTF.